The 4 T cell receptor beta chains below were found in one sample sequenced in a study of blood T cell repertoires in COVID-19. Using immunoSEQ multiplex PCR, the repertoire was profiled, and TCRdb retains in-frame clones only, with some absent. The sample has roughly 40,000 clones, around 77% seen once. Sequenced: peripheral blood. The receptors here all came from a woman older than 75 with acute or convalescent COVID-19.

In its sample, this clone was seen a few times. The chain employs TRBV19 and TRBJ2-2; 9 nucleotides match TRBD1. The CDR3 is 14 amino acids. From germline, CDR1 is LNHDA and CDR2 SQIVND (reference sequence). Trimming removed 8 bases from V and 5 bases from J; junction bases left unmatched: 6. Here the CDR3 DNA reads TGTGCCAGTCGACGGGACAGGGTGACCGGGGAGCTGTTTTTT. As protein: CASRRDRVTGELFF.

The V and J genes are TRBV7-2 and TRBJ1-1; 9 nucleotides match TRBD1. The CDR3 contains 15 residues. Germline CDR1 is SGHTA and CDR2 is FQGNSA. The V segment lost 2 bases and the J segment 4 bases; nucleotides outside the gene matches: 5. Written as DNA, the CDR3 is TGTGCCAGCAGCTTATCTAACAGGGGGCGCACTGAAGCTTTCTTT. This translates into CASSLSNRGRTEAFF.

This chain uses TRBV3-1 (or the pseudogene TRBV3-2) with TRBJ2-7; 8 positions agree with TRBD2. The CDR3 consists of 14 residues. Trimming at V came to 0 bases and at J to 6 bases, leaving 4 bases not matched to a gene. Germline V gene sequence: CDR1 LGHDT, CDR2 YNNKEL (reference sequence). The CDR3 is CASSQDPLAGEQYF. DNA of the CDR3: TGTGCCAGCAGCCAAGATCCCCTAGCGGGCGAGCAGTACTTC.

The chain carries TRBV2 and TRBJ1-1, with 8 bases aligning to TRBD1. The CDR3 totals 14 residues. The germline V gene encodes CDR1 SNHLY and CDR2 FYNNEI. The ends lost 6 bases at V and 4 bases at J; junction bases unmatched: 7. CDR3 in DNA: TGTGCCAGCAGCAGCACAGGGGGGAGCACTGAAGCTTTCTTT. It specifies CASSSTGGSTEAFF.